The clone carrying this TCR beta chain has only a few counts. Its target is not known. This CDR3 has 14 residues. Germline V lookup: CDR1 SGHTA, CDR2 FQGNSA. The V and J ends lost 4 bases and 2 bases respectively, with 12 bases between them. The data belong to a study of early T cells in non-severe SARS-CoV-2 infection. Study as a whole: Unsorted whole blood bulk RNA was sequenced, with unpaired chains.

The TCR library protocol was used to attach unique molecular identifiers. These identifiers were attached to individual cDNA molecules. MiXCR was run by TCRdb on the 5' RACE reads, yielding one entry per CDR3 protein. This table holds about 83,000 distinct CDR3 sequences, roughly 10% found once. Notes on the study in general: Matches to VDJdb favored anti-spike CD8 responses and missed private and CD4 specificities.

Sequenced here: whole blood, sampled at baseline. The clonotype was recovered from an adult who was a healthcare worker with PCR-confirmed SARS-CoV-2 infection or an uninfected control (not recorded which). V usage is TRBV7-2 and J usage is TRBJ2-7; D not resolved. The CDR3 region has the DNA TGTGCCAGCAGCTACCCCGGGCATGCCTACGAGCAGTACTTC. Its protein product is CASSYPGHAYEQYF.